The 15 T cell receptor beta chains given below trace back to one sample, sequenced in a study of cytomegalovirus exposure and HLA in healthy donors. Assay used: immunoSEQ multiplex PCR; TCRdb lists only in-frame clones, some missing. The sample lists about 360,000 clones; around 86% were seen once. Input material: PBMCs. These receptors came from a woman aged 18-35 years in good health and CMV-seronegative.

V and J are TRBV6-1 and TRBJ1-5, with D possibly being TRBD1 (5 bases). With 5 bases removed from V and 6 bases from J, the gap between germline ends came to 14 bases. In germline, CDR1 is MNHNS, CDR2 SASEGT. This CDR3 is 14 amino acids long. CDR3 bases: TGTGCCAGCAGTCCCAGGGTGAATGGTCAGCCCCAGCATTTT. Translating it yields CASSPRVNGQPQHF.

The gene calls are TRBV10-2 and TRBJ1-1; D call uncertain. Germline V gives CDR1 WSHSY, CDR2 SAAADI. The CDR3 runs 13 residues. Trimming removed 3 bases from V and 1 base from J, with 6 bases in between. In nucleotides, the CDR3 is TGCGCCAGCAGTGAAGGCGGGAACACTGAAGCTTTCTTT. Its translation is CASSEGGNTEAFF.

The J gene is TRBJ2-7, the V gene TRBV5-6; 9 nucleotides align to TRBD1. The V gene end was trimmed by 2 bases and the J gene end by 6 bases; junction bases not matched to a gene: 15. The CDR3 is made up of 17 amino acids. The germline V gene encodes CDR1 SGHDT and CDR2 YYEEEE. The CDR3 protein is CASSFRQGVLSSLEQYF. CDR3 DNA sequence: TGTGCCAGCAGCTTTCGACAGGGGGTCTTGTCTTCCCTCGAGCAGTACTTC.

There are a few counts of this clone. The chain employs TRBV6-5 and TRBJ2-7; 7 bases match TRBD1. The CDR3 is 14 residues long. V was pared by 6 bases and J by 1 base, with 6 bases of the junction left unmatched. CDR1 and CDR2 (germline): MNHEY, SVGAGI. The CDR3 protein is CASSPRDRSYEQYF. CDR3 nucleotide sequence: TGTGCCAGCAGCCCCCGGGACAGATCCTACGAGCAGTACTTC.

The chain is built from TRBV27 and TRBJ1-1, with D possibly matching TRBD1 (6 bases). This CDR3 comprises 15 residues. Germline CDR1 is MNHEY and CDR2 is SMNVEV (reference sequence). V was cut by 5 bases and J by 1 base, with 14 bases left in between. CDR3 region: CASSTGTGPNTEAFF. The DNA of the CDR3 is TGTGCCAGCAGTACGGGTACAGGGCCGAACACTGAAGCTTTCTTT.

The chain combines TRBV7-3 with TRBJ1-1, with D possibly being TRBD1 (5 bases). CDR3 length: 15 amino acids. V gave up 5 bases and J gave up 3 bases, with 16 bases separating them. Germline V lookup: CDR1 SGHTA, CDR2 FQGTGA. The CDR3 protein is CASSKSTGGYTEAFF. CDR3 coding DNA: TGTGCCAGCAGCAAAAGTACAGGCGGATACACTGAAGCTTTCTTT.

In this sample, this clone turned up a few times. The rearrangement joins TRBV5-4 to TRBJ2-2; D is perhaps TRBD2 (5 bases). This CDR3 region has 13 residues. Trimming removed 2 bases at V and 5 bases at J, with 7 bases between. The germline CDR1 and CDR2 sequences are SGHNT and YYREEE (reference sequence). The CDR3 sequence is CASSFRGTGELFF. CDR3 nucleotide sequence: TGTGCCAGCAGCTTTCGGGGTACCGGGGAGCTGTTTTTT.

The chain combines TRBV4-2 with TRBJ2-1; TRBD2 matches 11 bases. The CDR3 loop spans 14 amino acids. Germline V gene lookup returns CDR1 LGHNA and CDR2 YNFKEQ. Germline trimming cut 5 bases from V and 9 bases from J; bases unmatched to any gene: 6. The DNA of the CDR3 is TGTGCCAGCAGCGTTAGCGGGGGGGTCACTGAGCAGTTCTTC. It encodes CASSVSGGVTEQFF.

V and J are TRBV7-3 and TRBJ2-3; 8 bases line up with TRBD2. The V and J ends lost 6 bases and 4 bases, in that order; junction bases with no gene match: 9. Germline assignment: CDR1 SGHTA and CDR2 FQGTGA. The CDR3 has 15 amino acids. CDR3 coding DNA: TGTGCCAGCAGTAAGGGCGGGAGGAGCCCAGATACGCAGTATTTT. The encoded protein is CASSKGGRSPDTQYF.

The CDR3 reads CASRVAGPTEAFF. The CDR3 DNA reads as TGTGCCAGCAGGGTTGCGGGGCCCACTGAAGCTTTCTTT. V gene TRBV28 combines with J gene TRBJ1-1, with a weak D call TRBD1 (5 bases). The ends were cut back, 6 bases at V and 4 bases at J, with 12 bases in the middle. From germline, CDR1 is MDHEN and CDR2 SYDVKM. The CDR3 has 13 residues.

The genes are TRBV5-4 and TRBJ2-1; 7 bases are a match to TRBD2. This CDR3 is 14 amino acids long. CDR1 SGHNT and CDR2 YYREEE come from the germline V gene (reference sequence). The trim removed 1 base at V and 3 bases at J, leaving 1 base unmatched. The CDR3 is CASSLTSVYNEQFF. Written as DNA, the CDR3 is TGTGCCAGCAGCTTGACTAGCGTCTACAATGAGCAGTTCTTC. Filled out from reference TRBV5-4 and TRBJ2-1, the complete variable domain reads ETGVTQSPTHLIKTRGQQVTLRCSSQSGHNTVSWYQQALGQGPQFIFQYYREEENGRGNFPPRFSGLQFPNYSSELNVNALELDDSALYLCASSLTSVYNEQFFGPGTRLTVL.

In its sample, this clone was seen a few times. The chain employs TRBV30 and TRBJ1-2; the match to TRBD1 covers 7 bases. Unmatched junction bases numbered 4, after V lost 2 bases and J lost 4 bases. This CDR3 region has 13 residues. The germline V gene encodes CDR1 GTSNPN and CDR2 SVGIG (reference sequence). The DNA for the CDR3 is TGTGCCTGGAGTCGCACAGGGGCCTATGGCTACACCTTC. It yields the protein CAWSRTGAYGYTF.

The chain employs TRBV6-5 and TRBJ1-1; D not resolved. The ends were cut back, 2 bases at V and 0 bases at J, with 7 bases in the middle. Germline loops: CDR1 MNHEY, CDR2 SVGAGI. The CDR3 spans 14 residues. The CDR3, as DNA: TGTGCCAGCAGTTACAATCTTCTGAACACTGAAGCTTTCTTT. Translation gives CASSYNLLNTEAFF.

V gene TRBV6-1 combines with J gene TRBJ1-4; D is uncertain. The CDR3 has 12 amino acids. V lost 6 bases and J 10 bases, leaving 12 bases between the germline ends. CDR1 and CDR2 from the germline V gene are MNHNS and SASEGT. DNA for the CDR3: TGTGCCAGCAGGCGGGAATCGGGAAAACTGTTTTTT. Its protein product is CASRRESGKLFF.

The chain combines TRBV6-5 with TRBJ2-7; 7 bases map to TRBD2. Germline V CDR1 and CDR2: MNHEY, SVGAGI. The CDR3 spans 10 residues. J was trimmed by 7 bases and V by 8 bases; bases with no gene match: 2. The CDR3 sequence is CASGGGEQYF. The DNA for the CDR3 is TGTGCCAGCGGGGGAGGGGAGCAGTACTTC.